The 25 T cell receptor beta chains given below trace back to one sample, sequenced in a study of OX40 agonist ivuxolimab in advanced cancers. This table comes from immunoSEQ multiplex PCR, and its TCRdb copy is limited to in-frame clones, with some not included. The data hold some 86,000 clones, with approximately 91% observed a single time. This sample comprised CD4+ or CD8+ T cells sorted from blood, obtained in a trial of the OX40 agonist ivuxolimab. These TCRs come from an adult with an advanced solid tumor such as melanoma, head and neck, liver or kidney cancer.

The chain carries TRBV5-4 and TRBJ2-1; 8 positions match TRBD1. The CDR3 loop spans 14 amino acids. Germline values: CDR1 SGHNT, CDR2 YYREEE (reference sequence). V shed 5 bases and J 4 bases; nucleotides not matched to a gene: 5. Here the CDR3 DNA reads TGTGCCAGCAGGATGCAGGGGGCTTACAATGAGCAGTTCTTC. Translation gives CASRMQGAYNEQFF.

The chain uses TRBV19 and TRBJ2-7; D not certain. Trimming took off 3 bases at V and 6 bases at J, with 15 bases between the two ends. From germline, CDR1 is LNHDA and CDR2 SQIVND (reference sequence). The CDR3 runs to 14 residues. CDR3 nucleotides: TGTGCCAGTAGTATCTCCCGTAATGTCCTCGAGCAGTACTTC. Encoded protein: CASSISRNVLEQYF.

This clone was seen just once. CDR3 DNA: TGTGCCAGCAGCTTAGAGGACAGGGTCCCCAATGAGCAGTTCTTC. Translated, it gives CASSLEDRVPNEQFF. The chain carries TRBV11-1 and TRBJ2-1; 8 bases agree with TRBD1. The V segment lost 1 base and the J segment 6 bases; nucleotides outside the gene matches: 5. CDR3 size: 15 residues. Germline V gene sequence: CDR1 SGHAT, CDR2 FQDESV (reference sequence).

The genes are TRBV5-1 and TRBJ1-4; 8 bases match TRBD1. Unmatched junction bases numbered 9, after V lost 7 bases and J lost 7 bases. The germline gives CDR1 SGHRS, CDR2 YFSETQ. This CDR3 contains 14 residues. The CDR3 DNA reads as TGCGCCAGCTCATACCAGGGGGCGGGTGAAAAACTGTTTTTT. It encodes CASSYQGAGEKLFF. Full variable domain (rest looked up from reference TRBV5-1 and TRBJ1-4): KAGVTQTPRYLIKTRGQQVTLSCSPISGHRSVSWYQQTPGQGLQFLFEYFSETQRNKGNFPGRFSGRQFSNSRSEMNVSTLELGDSALYLCASSYQGAGEKLFFGSGTQLSVL.

The chain links TRBV5-1 to TRBJ2-3; TRBD2 might be the D (5 bases). This CDR3 contains 14 residues. V was cut by 3 bases and J by 2 bases, with 10 bases left in between. The germline gives CDR1 SGHRS, CDR2 YFSETQ. CDR3 nucleotide sequence: TGCGCCAGCAGCTACCGGGATACCACAGATACGCAGTATTTT. This codes for CASSYRDTTDTQYF.

The sample holds one count of this clone. This chain joins TRBV2 and TRBJ1-5, with D uncertain. CDR1 is SNHLY, CDR2 FYNNEI, per germline. There are 13 residues in the CDR3. V was clipped by 8 bases and J by 1 base, with 9 bases between them. CDR3 in DNA: TGTGCCAGCGCGGATTGGAGCAATCAGCCCCAGCATTTT. Protein: CASADWSNQPQHF. Full variable domain (missing parts from reference TRBV2 and TRBJ1-5): EPEVTQTPSHQVTQMGQEVILRCVPISNHLYFYWYRQILGQKVEFLVSFYNNEISEKSEIFDDQFSVERPDGSNFTLKIRSTKLEDSAMYFCASADWSNQPQHFGDGTRLSIL.

This clone was counted a few times. This sequence joins TRBV10-1 and TRBJ1-1; tentative D call: TRBD1 (6 bases). Trimming shortened V by 4 bases and J by 3 bases, and 9 bases separated the two germline ends. Germline values: CDR1 WNHNN, CDR2 SYGVQD (reference sequence). The CDR3 runs 13 residues. The CDR3 region is CASSGPGDTEAFF. The DNA for the CDR3 is TGCGCCAGCAGTGGACCAGGGGACACTGAAGCTTTCTTT.

V gene TRBV5-6 combines with J gene TRBJ2-2; TRBD1 is a possible D gene (5 bases). Trimming took 0 bases from V and 4 from J, leaving 7 bases between them. The V gene's germline CDR1 is SGHDT and CDR2 YYEEEE. There are 14 residues in the CDR3. This CDR3 reads CASSLGQPTGELFF. CDR3 nucleotide sequence: TGTGCCAGCAGCTTGGGACAGCCCACCGGGGAGCTGTTTTTT.

V is TRBV7-3 and J is TRBJ2-1; tentative D call: TRBD2 (5 bases). The CDR3 loop spans 16 amino acids. Per germline, CDR1 SGHTA and CDR2 FQGTGA. The V gene lost 6 bases and the J gene lost 7 bases, with 22 bases spanning the gap. The CDR3 DNA follows: TGTGCCAGCAGTCTCGGTTCTAGGACTTTAAGGAATGAGCAGTTCTTC. Protein product: CASSLGSRTLRNEQFF.

The gene calls are TRBV4-1 and TRBJ2-3; 9 bases match TRBD1. J lost 2 bases, V lost 3 bases, and 9 bases had no gene match. Germline V lookup: CDR1 MGHRA, CDR2 YSYEKL. The CDR3 runs to 17 residues. The CDR3 loop reads CASSQPRTGASTDTQYF. DNA of the CDR3: TGCGCCAGCAGCCAGCCCCGGACAGGGGCGTCCACAGATACGCAGTATTTT.

V usage is TRBV7-2 and J usage is TRBJ2-7; 10 bases match TRBD1. Germline-derived CDR1 and CDR2 are SGHTA and FQGNSA. The CDR3 spans 15 residues. The trim removed 0 bases at V and 2 bases at J, leaving 1 base unmatched. The CDR3 here is CASSLAGTGAYEQYF. In nucleotides, the CDR3 is TGTGCCAGCAGCTTAGCCGGGACAGGGGCCTACGAGCAGTACTTC.

This clone has at least ten counts. The chain recombines TRBV5-4 with TRBJ2-7; 10 positions match TRBD1. The V and J ends lost 6 bases and 3 bases, in that order; junction bases with no gene match: 6. Germline V lookup: CDR1 SGHNT, CDR2 YYREEE (reference sequence). The CDR3 spans 14 residues. This chain's CDR3 is CASTDRGGSYEQYF. The DNA of the CDR3 is TGTGCCAGCACGGACAGGGGGGGAAGCTACGAGCAGTACTTC.

The V call is TRBV5-1, the J call TRBJ2-4; D is perhaps TRBD2 (6 bases). Germline CDR1 and CDR2: SGHRS and YFSETQ. The V gene lost 4 bases and the J gene lost 2 bases, with 16 bases spanning the gap. The CDR3 is made up of 16 amino acids. Here the CDR3 DNA reads TGCGCCAGCAGCCTCAGACTAGGGCAAACCAAAAACATTCAGTACTTC. Its protein product is CASSLRLGQTKNIQYF.

The chain combines TRBV5-4 with TRBJ2-3; 9 nucleotides align to TRBD2. Germline trimming cut 0 bases from V and 3 bases from J; bases unmatched to any gene: 2. The CDR3 totals 15 residues. Germline CDR1 reads SGHNT; CDR2 reads YYREEE (reference sequence). The CDR3 loop reads CASSLDSGRTDTQYF. Written as DNA, the CDR3 is TGTGCCAGCAGCTTGGATAGCGGGAGAACAGATACGCAGTATTTT. Complete variable domain (other parts from reference TRBV5-4 and TRBJ2-3): ETGVTQSPTHLIKTRGQQVTLRCSSQSGHNTVSWYQQALGQGPQFIFQYYREEENGRGNFPPRFSGLQFPNYSSELNVNALELDDSALYLCASSLDSGRTDTQYFGPGTRLTVL.

This chain joins TRBV7-2 and TRBJ2-4; D remains unclear. This CDR3 spans 14 amino acids. Germline loops: CDR1 SGHTA, CDR2 FQGNSA. The V end was cut by 5 bases, the J end by 0 bases, with 8 bases between. The CDR3 sequence: CASSAMLAKNIQYF. CDR3 DNA: TGTGCCAGCAGCGCTATGCTAGCCAAAAACATTCAGTACTTC.

This chain joins TRBV5-1 and TRBJ2-7, with D tentatively TRBD2 (5 bases). The CDR3 is made up of 13 amino acids. Germline CDR1 reads SGHRS; CDR2 reads YFSETQ. Trimming removed 5 bases from V and 0 bases from J, with 9 bases in between. CDR3 DNA: TGCGCCAGCAGGACGGGAAGCTCCTACGAGCAGTACTTC. This translates into CASRTGSSYEQYF.

This chain uses TRBV6-1 with TRBJ1-3, with D maybe TRBD1 (5 bases). There are 15 residues in the CDR3. CDR1 and CDR2 from the germline V gene are MNHNS and SASEGT. V was clipped by 9 bases and J by 0 bases, with 15 bases between them. CDR3 DNA sequence: TGTGCCAGTAGCCGGACACTAAGCTCTGGAAACACCATATATTTT. This gives the protein CASSRTLSSGNTIYF.

The J gene is TRBJ2-3, the V gene TRBV29-1; TRBD1 aligns across 7 bases. Germline loops: CDR1 SQVTM, CDR2 ANQGSEA. V trimming: 4 bases; J trimming: 1 base; junction bases outside the gene matches: 8. The CDR3 is made up of 15 amino acids. CDR3 residues: CSVVWTGRGTDTQYF. The CDR3 DNA reads as TGCAGCGTTGTCTGGACAGGCCGGGGCACAGATACGCAGTATTTT.

V gene TRBV28 combines with J gene TRBJ1-5, with 9 bases lining up with TRBD1. Germline V gene lookup returns CDR1 MDHEN and CDR2 SYDVKM. The CDR3 spans 15 residues. Unmatched junction bases numbered 6, after V lost 4 bases and J lost 5 bases. CDR3 coding DNA: TGTGCCAGCAGTTCCTCCGGGACAGGGTATCAGCCCCAGCATTTT. Translated: CASSSSGTGYQPQHF.

The CDR3 DNA reads as TGCGCCAGCAGCAAGGACGTGTTGAACACTGAAGCTTTCTTT. Encoded protein: CASSKDVLNTEAFF. This chain links TRBV5-1 with TRBJ1-1, with unresolved D. V lost 4 bases to trimming and J lost 0 bases, with 10 bases between them. The CDR3 totals 14 residues. Per germline, CDR1 SGHRS and CDR2 YFSETQ.

The chain employs TRBV28 and TRBJ1-1; D gene uncertain. V was clipped by 1 base and J by 4 bases, with 7 bases between them. CDR3 length: 13 amino acids. The germline V gene encodes CDR1 MDHEN and CDR2 SYDVKM. Here the CDR3 reads CASSLLGPTEAFF. CDR3 sequence (DNA): TGTGCCAGCAGTTTATTAGGGCCCACTGAAGCTTTCTTT.

This chain uses TRBV10-3 with TRBJ1-1, with a tentative D call TRBD1 (5 bases). V lost 10 bases and J 0 bases, leaving 18 bases between the germline ends. CDR1 is ENHRY and CDR2 is SYGVKD in the germline V gene. This CDR3 spans 15 amino acids. The CDR3 reads CATEARGVMNTEAFF. The DNA for the CDR3 is TGTGCCACCGAAGCCAGAGGGGTCATGAACACTGAAGCTTTCTTT.

The V and J genes are TRBV5-4 and TRBJ1-1; D gene ambiguous. V was pared by 7 bases and J by 0 bases, with 13 bases between. The CDR3 is 14 amino acids. Germline V CDR1 and CDR2: SGHNT, YYREEE (reference sequence). The CDR3 here is CASVGYPMNTEAFF. The CDR3 coding sequence is TGTGCCAGCGTCGGATATCCAATGAACACTGAAGCTTTCTTT.

The chain is built from TRBV5-4 and TRBJ2-7, with D maybe TRBD2 (6 bases). The V gene's germline CDR1 is SGHNT and CDR2 YYREEE (reference sequence). Trimming stripped 4 bases from V and 0 bases from J, with 14 bases between. The CDR3 length is 15 residues. CDR3 region: CASSPERVSSYEQYF. CDR3 coding DNA: TGTGCCAGCAGCCCGGAGCGGGTCAGCTCCTACGAGCAGTACTTC.

The V and J genes are TRBV7-3 and TRBJ2-5; no clear D gene. This CDR3 contains 15 residues. CDR1 SGHTA and CDR2 FQGTGA come from the germline V gene. The V end was cut by 1 base, the J end by 2 bases, with 11 bases between. The CDR3 DNA reads TGTGCCAGCAGCTTAAATAGAAGGCAGCAAGAGACCCAGTACTTC. It encodes CASSLNRRQQETQYF.